This TCR beta chain was sequenced during a study of CD8 T cells in Susac syndrome. TEMRA cells were FACS-enriched and CD8+ and CD4+ T cells negatively isolated. An amount of RNA that ranged from 0.5 to 1 ug was reverse transcribed with random hexamers. The CDR3 of TCR beta was amplified by immunoSEQ multiplex PCR across 54 Vbeta and 13 Jbeta. TCRdb redid the calling of the immunoSEQ multiplex PCR reads with MiXCR, one entry per CDR3 protein. The sample consists of 150,000 to 250,000 distinct CDR3 sequences, 90% to 95% of them appearing once. This CDR3 comprises 14 residues. Trimming left V 1 base short and J 5 bases short, with 11 bases between. Looked up from germline, CDR1 is MGHRA and CDR2 is YSYEKL.

The receptor was derived from a human donor with multiple sclerosis. The sequenced material came from CD4+ T cells from PBMCs. The chain employs TRBV4-1 and TRBJ2-5, with no clear D. CDR3 coding DNA: TGCGCCAGCAGCCAAGGTCAGCTCGGGGAGACCCAGTACTTC. It codes for CASSQGQLGETQYF.